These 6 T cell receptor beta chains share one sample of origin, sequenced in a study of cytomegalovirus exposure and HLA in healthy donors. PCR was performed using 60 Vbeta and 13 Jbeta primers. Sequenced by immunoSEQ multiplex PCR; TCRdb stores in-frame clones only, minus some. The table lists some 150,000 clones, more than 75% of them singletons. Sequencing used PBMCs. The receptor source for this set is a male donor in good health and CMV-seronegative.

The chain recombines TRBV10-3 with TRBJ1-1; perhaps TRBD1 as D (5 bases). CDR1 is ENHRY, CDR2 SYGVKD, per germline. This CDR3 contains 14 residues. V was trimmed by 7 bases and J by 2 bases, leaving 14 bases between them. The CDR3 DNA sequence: TGTGCCATCACCGCCGGACAAACTAACACTGAAGCTTTCTTT. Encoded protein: CAITAGQTNTEAFF.

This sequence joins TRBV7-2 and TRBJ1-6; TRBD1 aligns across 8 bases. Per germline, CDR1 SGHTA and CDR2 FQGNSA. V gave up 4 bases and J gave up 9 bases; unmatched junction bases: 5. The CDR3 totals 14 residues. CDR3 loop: CASSSTGGSSPLHF. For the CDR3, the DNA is TGTGCCAGCAGCTCAACAGGGGGAAGTTCACCCCTCCACTTT.

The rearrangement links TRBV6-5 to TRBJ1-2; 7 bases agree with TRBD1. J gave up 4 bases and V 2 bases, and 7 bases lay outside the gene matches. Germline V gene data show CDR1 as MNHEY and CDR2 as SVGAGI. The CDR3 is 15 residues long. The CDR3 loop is CASSYRGRLGYGYTF. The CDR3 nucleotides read TGTGCCAGCAGTTACAGGGGGCGGTTAGGCTATGGCTACACCTTC.

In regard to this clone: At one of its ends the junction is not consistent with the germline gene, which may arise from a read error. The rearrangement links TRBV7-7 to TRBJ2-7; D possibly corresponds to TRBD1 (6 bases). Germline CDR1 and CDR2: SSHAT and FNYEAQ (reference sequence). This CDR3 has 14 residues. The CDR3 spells CASSPLTGSYEQYF. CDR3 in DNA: TGTGCTAGCAGCCCCCTGACAGGCTCCTACGAGCAGTACTTC.

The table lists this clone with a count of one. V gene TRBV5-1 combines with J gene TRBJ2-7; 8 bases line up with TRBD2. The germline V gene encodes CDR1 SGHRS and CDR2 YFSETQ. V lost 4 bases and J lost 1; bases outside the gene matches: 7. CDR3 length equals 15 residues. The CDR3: CASSRAGERSYEQYF. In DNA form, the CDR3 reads TGCGCCAGCAGCCGAGCGGGGGAGAGGTCCTACGAGCAGTACTTC.

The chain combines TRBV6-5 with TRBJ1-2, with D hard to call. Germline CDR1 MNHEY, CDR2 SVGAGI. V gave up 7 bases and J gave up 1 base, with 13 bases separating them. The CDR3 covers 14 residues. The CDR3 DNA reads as TGTGCCAGCAACAGAGACGGTGGTAACTATGGCTACACCTTC. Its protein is CASNRDGGNYGYTF.